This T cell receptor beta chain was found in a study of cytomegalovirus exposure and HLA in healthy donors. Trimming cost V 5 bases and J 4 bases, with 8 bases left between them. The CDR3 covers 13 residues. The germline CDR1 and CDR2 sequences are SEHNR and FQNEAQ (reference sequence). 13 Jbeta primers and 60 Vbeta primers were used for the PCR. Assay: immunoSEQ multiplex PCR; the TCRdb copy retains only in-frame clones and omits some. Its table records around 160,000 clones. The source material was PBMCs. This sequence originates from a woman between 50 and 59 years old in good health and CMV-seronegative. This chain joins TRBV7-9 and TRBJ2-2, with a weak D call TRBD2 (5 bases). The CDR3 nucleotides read TGTGCCAGCAGCCCGGCGGGCACCGGGGAGCTGTTTTTT. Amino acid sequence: CASSPAGTGELFF.